The TCR beta chain described here comes from a study of T cells in Graves' hyperthyroidism and ophthalmopathy. Amplified TCR beta CDR3 regions came from RNA transcripts. An initial round of RT-PCR targeting the TCR CDR3 relied on the HTBI primer set. MiXCR, run by TCRdb on the multiplex PCR reads, gives a single entry per CDR3 protein. The sample gives about 600,000 distinct CDR3 sequences, roughly a sixth of which show up once; more than 3% is in the top ten. This clonotype was found many times. The CDR3 is made up of 14 amino acids. The V gene lost 2 bases and the J gene lost 2 bases, with 9 bases spanning the gap. CDR1 is GTSNPN, CDR2 SVGIG, per germline (reference sequence).

The sequenced sample consisted of blood. The TCR was taken from a woman between 40 and 50 years old with Graves' ophthalmopathy. The V call is TRBV30, the J call TRBJ1-4, with no clear D. CDR3 sequence (DNA): TGTGCCTGGAGTCTTCCGGGGACTAATGAAAAACTGTTTTTT. Its translation is CAWSLPGTNEKLFF.